The next 27 T cell receptor beta chains were all read from a single sample in a study of cytomegalovirus exposure and HLA in healthy donors. PCR used 60 Vbeta primers and 13 Jbeta primers. The repertoire was sequenced with immunoSEQ multiplex PCR; TCRdb's copy has only in-frame clones and lacks some. The table records about 160,000 clones, roughly 84% of them present only once. The sequenced sample was PBMCs. The origin of the receptors is a boy between 2 and 15 years old in good health and CMV-seronegative.

The chain combines TRBV18 with TRBJ2-1; 13 bases are a match to TRBD2. Germline assignment: CDR1 KGHSH and CDR2 LQKENI. This CDR3 contains 17 residues. The ends lost 2 bases at V and 0 bases at J; junction bases unmatched: 1. CDR3 bases: TGTGCCAGCTCACCAGGGACTAGCGGGGTCTCCTACAATGAGCAGTTCTTC. Translated, it gives CASSPGTSGVSYNEQFF. Full variable domain (outside the CDR3, taken from reference TRBV18 and TRBJ2-1): NAGVMQNPRHLVRRRGQEARLRCSPMKGHSHVYWYRQLPEEGLKFMVYLQKENIIDESGMPKERFSAEFPKEGPSILRIQQVVRGDSAAYFCASSPGTSGVSYNEQFFGPGTRLTVL.

The chain is built from TRBV7-2 and TRBJ2-7; D remains unclear. This CDR3 has 14 residues. Germline V gene lookup returns CDR1 SGHTA and CDR2 FQGNSA. V was pared by 4 bases and J by 7 bases, with 17 bases between. CDR3 region: CASSSVPESREQYF. In nucleotides, the CDR3 is TGTGCCAGCAGCTCCGTCCCAGAATCTAGGGAGCAGTACTTC.

This chain links TRBV23-1 with TRBJ1-2; D gene ambiguous. TRBV23-1 is an ORF, with its function uncertain. This CDR3 has 12 amino acids. V gave up 8 bases and J gave up 3 bases, with 10 bases separating them. In DNA form, the CDR3 reads TGCGCCAGCGGGCGGGCCTACTATGGCTACACCTTC. This sequence encodes CASGRAYYGYTF.

The chain employs TRBV5-6 and TRBJ2-5, with D tentatively TRBD2 (5 bases). The J call could be wrong; TRBJ2-7 is a better fit for the DNA end. The CDR3 runs 15 residues. CDR1 SGHDT and CDR2 YYEEEE come from the germline V gene. Here the CDR3 reads CASSLAPREGYEQYF. The CDR3 coding sequence is TGTGCCAGCAGCTTGGCGCCCCGAGAGGGTTACGAGCAGTACTTC.

In DNA, the CDR3 is TGTGCCAGCAGTCAGACAGGGACTGGCTACACCTTC. Protein product: CASSQTGTGYTF. The rearrangement links TRBV27 to TRBJ1-2; 7 bases align to TRBD1. The V segment lost 5 bases and the J segment 7 bases; nucleotides outside the gene matches: 4. Germline CDR1 MNHEY, CDR2 SMNVEV (reference sequence). The CDR3 has 12 amino acids.

The CDR3 region is CASTGTGDYYEQYF. The CDR3 bases are TGTGCCAGCACCGGGACAGGGGATTACTACGAGCAGTACTTC. V gene TRBV28 combines with J gene TRBJ2-7; TRBD1 aligns across 10 bases. Germline V gene sequence: CDR1 MDHEN, CDR2 SYDVKM. The CDR3 runs to 14 residues. The V and J ends lost 7 bases and 3 bases, in that order; junction bases with no gene match: 6. Full variable domain (rest looked up from reference TRBV28 and TRBJ2-7): DVKVTQSSRYLVKRTGEKVFLECVQDMDHENMFWYRQDPGLGLRLIYFSYDVKMKEKGDIPEGYSVSREKKERFSLILESASTNQTSMYLCASTGTGDYYEQYFGPGTRLTVT.

The chain is built from TRBV5-6 and TRBJ2-5, with 16 bases identical to TRBD2. The CDR3 runs 18 residues. The germline CDR1 and CDR2 sequences are SGHDT and YYEEEE. V trimming: 1 base; J trimming: 5 bases; junction bases outside the gene matches: 8. The CDR3 loop reads CASSLWGTSGRARETQYF. CDR3 bases: TGTGCCAGCAGCTTGTGGGGGACTAGCGGGAGGGCCCGGGAGACCCAGTACTTC.

This rearrangement joins TRBV7-8 to TRBJ1-1, with 8 bases lining up with TRBD1. With V trimmed by 7 bases and J by 7 bases, 11 bases remained unmatched. The CDR3 is made up of 14 amino acids. The germline V gene encodes CDR1 SGHVS and CDR2 FQNEAQ. CDR3 residues: CASTSGGSRSEAFF. CDR3 coding DNA: TGTGCCAGCACCTCAGGGGGCTCGAGGAGTGAAGCTTTCTTT. Supplemented by reference TRBV7-8 and TRBJ1-1, the full variable domain reads GAGVSQSPRYKVAKRGQDVALRCDPISGHVSLFWYQQALGQGPEFLTYFQNEAQLDKSGLPSDRFFAERPEGSVSTLKIQRTQQEDSAVYLCASTSGGSRSEAFFGQGTRLTVV.

Here the CDR3 reads CASSVGTGPDTEAFF. DNA for the CDR3: TGTGCCAGCAGCGTAGGAACAGGGCCGGACACTGAAGCTTTCTTT. V gene TRBV9 combines with J gene TRBJ1-1; perhaps TRBD1 as D (6 bases). Between the trimmed V and J ends, which lost 0 bases and 3 bases, there was a span of 12 bases. CDR1 SGDLS and CDR2 YYNGEE come from the germline V gene. This CDR3 is 15 amino acids long.

The V call is TRBV7-8, the J call TRBJ2-7; D is perhaps TRBD2 (6 bases). The V gene lost 0 bases and the J gene lost 2 bases, with 11 bases spanning the gap. Germline lookup yields CDR1 SGHVS and CDR2 FQNEAQ. This CDR3 has 15 amino acids. CDR3 residues: CASSLAEGSPYEQYF. In DNA, the CDR3 is TGTGCCAGCAGCTTAGCGGAGGGAAGTCCCTACGAGCAGTACTTC.

The rearrangement joins TRBV12-5 to TRBJ1-1, with D possibly TRBD1 on 6 matching bases. Per germline, CDR1 LGHNT and CDR2 FRNRAP. V was clipped by 6 bases and J by 4 bases, with 15 bases between them. This CDR3 has 14 amino acids. The CDR3 reads CASGATGSPTEAFF. The CDR3, as DNA: TGTGCTAGTGGCGCTACAGGGTCTCCCACTGAAGCTTTCTTT.

The chain recombines TRBV12-5 with TRBJ1-3; D unresolved. The germline V gene has CDR1 LGHNT and CDR2 FRNRAP. V was pared by 0 bases and J by 0 bases, with 15 bases between. CDR3 length equals 18 residues. The CDR3 DNA reads TGTGCTAGTGGTTTGGTACCCGGCTCACAGAGCTCTGGAAACACCATATATTTT. This gives the protein CASGLVPGSQSSGNTIYF.

J is TRBJ2-2 and V is TRBV4-3, with a possible D match to TRBD1 (6 bases). CDR3 size: 17 residues. Trimming cost V 1 base and J 5 bases, with 17 bases left between them. Per germline, CDR1 LGHNA and CDR2 YSLEER. The CDR3 sequence: CASSQVSTGTNTGELFF. CDR3 DNA: TGCGCCAGCAGCCAAGTCTCGACAGGAACTAATACCGGGGAGCTGTTTTTT.

This chain links TRBV4-1 with TRBJ1-1; TRBD1 aligns across 7 bases. The V and J ends lost 3 bases and 6 bases, in that order; junction bases with no gene match: 4. The germline CDR1 and CDR2 sequences are MGHRA and YSYEKL. The CDR3 has 13 residues. The CDR3 nucleotides read TGCGCCAGCAGCCAGACAGGGTCGGCTGAAGCTTTCTTT. Protein product: CASSQTGSAEAFF.

The chain employs TRBV30 and TRBJ1-1; tentatively, D is TRBD1 (6 bases). The CDR3 covers 15 residues. CDR1 GTSNPN and CDR2 SVGIG come from the germline V gene (reference sequence). The V gene lost 4 bases and the J gene lost 6 bases, with 21 bases spanning the gap. DNA for the CDR3: TGTGCCTGGACAACCGGGACAAGGTCCTATCCTGAAGCTTTCTTT. Its translation: CAWTTGTRSYPEAFF.

The chain uses TRBV27 and TRBJ2-7; D remains unclear. Trimming shortened V by 4 bases and J by 2 bases, and 15 bases separated the two germline ends. Per germline, CDR1 MNHEY and CDR2 SMNVEV (reference sequence). The CDR3 sequence is 15 residues long. CDR3 nucleotides: TGTGCCAGCAGTTCAACATATAACCCCACCTACGAGCAGTACTTC. It translates to CASSSTYNPTYEQYF.

This clone was counted a single time. The chain carries TRBV7-8 and TRBJ2-2; D gene uncertain. Germline assignment: CDR1 SGHVS and CDR2 FQNEAQ. The CDR3 extends over 16 amino acids. The V and J ends lost 0 bases and 4 bases respectively, with 12 bases between them. CDR3 DNA: TGTGCCAGCAGCTTAGCGCGGCTGGTTGCCACCGGGGAGCTGTTTTTT. It specifies CASSLARLVATGELFF.

V is TRBV29-1 and J is TRBJ1-1; D is uncertain. The V gene's germline CDR1 is SQVTM and CDR2 ANQGSEA. V lost 3 bases and J 1 base, leaving 3 bases between the germline ends. The CDR3 length is 11 residues. This CDR3 reads CSVDGNTEAFF. CDR3 in DNA: TGCAGCGTTGACGGGAACACTGAAGCTTTCTTT.

The CDR3 spells CASSLRTGHYGYTF. Here the CDR3 DNA reads TGTGCCAGCAGTTTAAGGACAGGTCACTATGGCTACACCTTC. V is TRBV27 and J is TRBJ1-2; 7 bases agree with TRBD1. This CDR3 has 14 amino acids. Germline trimming cut 2 bases from V and 3 bases from J; bases unmatched to any gene: 3. Per germline, CDR1 MNHEY and CDR2 SMNVEV (reference sequence).

This clone turned up a few times. V and J are TRBV2 and TRBJ1-5, with 7 nucleotides matching TRBD1. The germline V gene has CDR1 SNHLY and CDR2 FYNNEI. The CDR3 contains 14 residues. V lost 5 bases to trimming and J lost 6 bases; unmatched junction nucleotides: 7. CDR3: CASSKEQGSQPQHF. CDR3 nucleotides: TGTGCCAGCAGTAAGGAACAGGGGAGTCAGCCCCAGCATTTT.

The rearrangement uses TRBV27 and TRBJ2-7, with 9 bases fitting TRBD1. The CDR3 has 14 residues. Per germline, CDR1 MNHEY and CDR2 SMNVEV (reference sequence). V lost 4 bases, J lost 6 bases, and 7 bases stayed unmatched. CDR3 in amino acids: CASSSDRGVSEQYF. CDR3 nucleotide sequence: TGTGCCAGCAGTTCGGACAGGGGAGTCAGCGAGCAGTACTTC.

V gene TRBV9 combines with J gene TRBJ2-1, with 7 nucleotides matching TRBD2. The CDR3 spans 16 residues. V shed 0 bases and J 3 bases; nucleotides not matched to a gene: 6. CDR1 is SGDLS and CDR2 is YYNGEE in the germline V gene. The CDR3 region is CASSVVGEGVYNEQFF. The CDR3 DNA reads as TGTGCCAGCAGCGTAGTTGGGGAGGGAGTCTACAATGAGCAGTTCTTC.

CDR3 region: CASSVSGRGNTIYF. CDR3 nucleotides: TGTGCCAGCAGTGTCTCGGGAAGGGGAAACACCATATATTTT. The rearrangement links TRBV6-1 to TRBJ1-3; no reliable D call. Trimming took 4 bases from V and 4 from J, leaving 11 bases between them. Looked up from germline, CDR1 is MNHNS and CDR2 is SASEGT. This CDR3 contains 14 residues.

This clone showed up just a few times. The rearrangement joins TRBV5-4 to TRBJ2-7; 12 bases align to TRBD2. The length of the CDR3 is 15 residues. Germline V gives CDR1 SGHNT, CDR2 YYREEE (reference sequence). The J segment lost 5 bases and the V segment lost 5 bases, leaving 8 bases of the junction unmatched. In nucleotides, the CDR3 is TGTGCCAGCAGGGATCTAGCGGGAGGGACGGACGAGCAGTACTTC. This translates into CASRDLAGGTDEQYF.

The chain combines TRBV6-5 with TRBJ1-2; a possible D gene is TRBD1 (6 bases). Germline-derived CDR1 and CDR2 are MNHEY and SVGAGI. V was clipped by 7 bases and J by 4 bases, with 19 bases between them. The CDR3 contains 15 residues. In DNA form, the CDR3 reads TGTGCCAGCAAGATGGTTAGGGGGTTAATCTATGGCTACACCTTC. Its protein product is CASKMVRGLIYGYTF.

The chain couples TRBV4-3 to TRBJ2-7; a possible D gene is TRBD2 (5 bases). Germline values: CDR1 LGHNA, CDR2 YSLEER. The ends were cut back, 2 bases at V and 3 bases at J, with 14 bases in the middle. The CDR3 extends over 15 amino acids. As DNA, the CDR3 is TGCGCCAGCAGCCAAAGTGGAGGACCTTACTACGAGCAGTACTTC. The encoded protein is CASSQSGGPYYEQYF.

The chain employs TRBV5-6 and TRBJ1-1; tentatively, D is TRBD1 (5 bases). Trimming removed 6 bases at V and 0 bases at J, with 18 bases between. Per the germline V gene, CDR1 is SGHDT and CDR2 is YYEEEE. This CDR3 region has 16 residues. CDR3 region: CASKGRARALNTEAFF. For the CDR3, the DNA is TGTGCCAGCAAGGGGAGGGCGAGAGCCTTGAACACTGAAGCTTTCTTT.